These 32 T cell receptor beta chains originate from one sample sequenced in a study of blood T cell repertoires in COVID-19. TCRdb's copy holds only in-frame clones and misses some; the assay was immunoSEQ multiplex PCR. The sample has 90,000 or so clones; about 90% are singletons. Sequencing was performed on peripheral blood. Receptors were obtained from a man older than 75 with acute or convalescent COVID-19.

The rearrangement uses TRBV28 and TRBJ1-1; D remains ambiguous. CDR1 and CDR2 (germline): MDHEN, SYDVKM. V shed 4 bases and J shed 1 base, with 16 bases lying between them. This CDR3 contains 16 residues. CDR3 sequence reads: CASSSPRGPANTEAFF. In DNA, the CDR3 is TGTGCCAGCAGTTCACCGCGCGGGCCGGCGAACACTGAAGCTTTCTTT.

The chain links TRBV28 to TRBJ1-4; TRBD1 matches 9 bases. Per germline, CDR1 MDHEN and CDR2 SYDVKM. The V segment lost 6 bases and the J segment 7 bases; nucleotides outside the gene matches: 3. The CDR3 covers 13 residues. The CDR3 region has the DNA TGTGCCAGCAGCATACAGGGGGCTGAAAAACTGTTTTTT. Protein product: CASSIQGAEKLFF.

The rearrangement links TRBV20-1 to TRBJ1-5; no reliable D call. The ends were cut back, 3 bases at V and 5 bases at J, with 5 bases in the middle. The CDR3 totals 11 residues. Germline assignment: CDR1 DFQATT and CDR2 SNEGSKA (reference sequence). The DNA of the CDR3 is TGCAGTGCTAGTGGCGATCAGCCCCAGCATTTT. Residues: CSASGDQPQHF.

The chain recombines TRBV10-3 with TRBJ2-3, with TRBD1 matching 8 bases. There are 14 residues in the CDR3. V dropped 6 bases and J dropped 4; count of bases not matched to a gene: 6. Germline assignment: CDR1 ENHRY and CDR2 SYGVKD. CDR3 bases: TGTGCCATCAGAGGACAGGGCGGGCCAGATACGCAGTATTTT. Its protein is CAIRGQGGPDTQYF.

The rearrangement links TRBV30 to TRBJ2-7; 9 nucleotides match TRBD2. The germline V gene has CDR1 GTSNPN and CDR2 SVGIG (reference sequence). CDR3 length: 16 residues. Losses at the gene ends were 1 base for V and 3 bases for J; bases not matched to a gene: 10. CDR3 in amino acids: CAWSGRARTSVYEQYF. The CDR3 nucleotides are TGTGCCTGGAGTGGCAGGGCTAGGACTAGCGTCTACGAGCAGTACTTC.

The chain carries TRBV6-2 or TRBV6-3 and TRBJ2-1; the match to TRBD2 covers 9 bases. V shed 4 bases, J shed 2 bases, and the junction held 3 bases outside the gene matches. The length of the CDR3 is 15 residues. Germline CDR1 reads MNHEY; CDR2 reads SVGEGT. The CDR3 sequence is CASSLTSGAYNEQFF. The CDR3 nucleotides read TGTGCCAGCAGTTTGACTAGCGGAGCCTACAATGAGCAGTTCTTC.

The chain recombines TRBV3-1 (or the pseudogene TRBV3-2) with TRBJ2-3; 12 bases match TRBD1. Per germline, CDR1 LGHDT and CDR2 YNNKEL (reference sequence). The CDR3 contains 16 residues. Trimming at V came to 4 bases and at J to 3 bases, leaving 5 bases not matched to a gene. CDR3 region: CASSLGTGGWTDTQYF. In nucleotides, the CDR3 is TGTGCCAGCAGCCTAGGGACAGGGGGCTGGACAGATACGCAGTATTTT.

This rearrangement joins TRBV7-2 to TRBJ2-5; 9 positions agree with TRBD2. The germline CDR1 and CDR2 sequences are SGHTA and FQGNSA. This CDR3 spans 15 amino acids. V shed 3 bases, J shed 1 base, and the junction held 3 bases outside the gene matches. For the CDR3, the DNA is TGTGCCAGCAGCTTTGATAGCGGGGGCCAAGAGACCCAGTACTTC. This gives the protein CASSFDSGGQETQYF.

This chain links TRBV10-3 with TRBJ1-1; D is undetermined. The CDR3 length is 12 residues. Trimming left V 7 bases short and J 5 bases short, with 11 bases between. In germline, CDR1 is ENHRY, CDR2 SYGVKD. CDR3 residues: CAIMGGGTEAFF. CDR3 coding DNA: TGTGCCATCATGGGCGGCGGGACTGAAGCTTTCTTT.

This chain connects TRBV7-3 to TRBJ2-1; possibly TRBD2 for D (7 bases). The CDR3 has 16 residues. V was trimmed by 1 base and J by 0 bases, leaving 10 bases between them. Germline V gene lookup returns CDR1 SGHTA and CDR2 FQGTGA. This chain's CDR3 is CASSLKGGSSYNEQFF. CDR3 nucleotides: TGTGCCAGCAGCTTAAAGGGGGGGAGCTCCTACAATGAGCAGTTCTTC. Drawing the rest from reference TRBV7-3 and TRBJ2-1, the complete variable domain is GAGVSQTPSNKVTEKGKYVELRCDPISGHTALYWYRQSLGQGPEFLIYFQGTGAADDSGLPNDRFFAVRPEGSVSTLKIQRTERGDSAVYLCASSLKGGSSYNEQFFGPGTRLTVL.

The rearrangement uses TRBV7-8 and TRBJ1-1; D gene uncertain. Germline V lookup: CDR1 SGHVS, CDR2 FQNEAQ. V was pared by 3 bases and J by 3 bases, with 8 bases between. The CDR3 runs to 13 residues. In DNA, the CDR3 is TGTGCCAGCAGCTTTATGCGGGACACTGAAGCTTTCTTT. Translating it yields CASSFMRDTEAFF.

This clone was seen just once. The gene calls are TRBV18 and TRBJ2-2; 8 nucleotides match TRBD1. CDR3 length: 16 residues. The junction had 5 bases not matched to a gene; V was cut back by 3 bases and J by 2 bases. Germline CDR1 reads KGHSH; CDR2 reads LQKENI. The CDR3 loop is CASSPAGTGNTGELFF. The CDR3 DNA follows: TGTGCCAGCTCACCGGCCGGGACAGGTAACACCGGGGAGCTGTTTTTT.

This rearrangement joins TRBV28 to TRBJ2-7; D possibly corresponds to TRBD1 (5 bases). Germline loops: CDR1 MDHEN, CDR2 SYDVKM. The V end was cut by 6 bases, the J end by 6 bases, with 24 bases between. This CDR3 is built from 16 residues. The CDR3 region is CASSSISRQGHSEQYF. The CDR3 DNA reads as TGTGCCAGCAGCTCGATCTCCCGGCAGGGTCACTCCGAGCAGTACTTC.

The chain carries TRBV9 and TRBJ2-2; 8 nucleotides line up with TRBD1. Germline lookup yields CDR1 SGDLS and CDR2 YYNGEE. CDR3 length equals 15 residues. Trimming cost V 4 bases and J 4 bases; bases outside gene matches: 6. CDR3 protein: CASSPGQGFTGELFF. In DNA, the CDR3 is TGTGCCAGCAGCCCCGGACAGGGCTTCACCGGGGAGCTGTTTTTT.

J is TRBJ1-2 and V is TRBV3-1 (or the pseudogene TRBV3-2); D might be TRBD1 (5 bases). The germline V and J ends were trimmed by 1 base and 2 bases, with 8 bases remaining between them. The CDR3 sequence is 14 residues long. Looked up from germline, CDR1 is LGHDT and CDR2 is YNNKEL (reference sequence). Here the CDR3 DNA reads TGTGCCAGCAGCCAAGCGCCAGGGAACTATGGCTACACCTTC. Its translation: CASSQAPGNYGYTF.

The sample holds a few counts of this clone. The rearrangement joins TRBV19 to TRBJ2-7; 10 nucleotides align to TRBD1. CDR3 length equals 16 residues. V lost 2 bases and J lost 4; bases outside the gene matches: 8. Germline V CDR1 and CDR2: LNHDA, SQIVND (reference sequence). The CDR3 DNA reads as TGTGCCAGTAGTATAAGGGGACAGGGGAGTCAGTACGAGCAGTACTTC. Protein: CASSIRGQGSQYEQYF.

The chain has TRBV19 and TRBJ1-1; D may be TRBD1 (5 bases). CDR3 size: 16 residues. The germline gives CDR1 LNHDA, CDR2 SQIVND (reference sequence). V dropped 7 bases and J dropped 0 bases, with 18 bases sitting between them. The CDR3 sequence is CASIDWGDPMNTEAFF. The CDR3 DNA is TGTGCCAGTATTGATTGGGGGGACCCCATGAACACTGAAGCTTTCTTT.

CDR3 sequence reads: CASSSGGAGGTDTQYF. As DNA, the CDR3 is TGCGCCAGCAGCTCGGGTGGAGCGGGGGGCACAGATACGCAGTATTTT. The chain recombines TRBV5-1 with TRBJ2-3, with 8 positions matching TRBD2. This CDR3 spans 16 amino acids. V lost 3 bases and J lost 1; bases outside the gene matches: 7. Germline lookup yields CDR1 SGHRS and CDR2 YFSETQ.

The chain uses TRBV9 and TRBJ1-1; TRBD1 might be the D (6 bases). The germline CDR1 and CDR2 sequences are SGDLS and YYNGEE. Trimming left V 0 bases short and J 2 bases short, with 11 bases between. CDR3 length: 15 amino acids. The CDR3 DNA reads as TGTGCCAGCAGCGTAGGATCAGGGGTAAACACTGAAGCTTTCTTT. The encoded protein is CASSVGSGVNTEAFF.

CDR3: CASSQDYLGVRDTQYF. CDR3 sequence (DNA): TGCGCCAGCAGCCAAGATTATCTAGGAGTGAGGGATACGCAGTATTTT. The chain combines TRBV4-1 with TRBJ2-3; D is ambiguous. Deletions cut 0 bases from V and 6 bases from J, with 16 bases between. The CDR3 has 16 residues. The germline V gene encodes CDR1 MGHRA and CDR2 YSYEKL.

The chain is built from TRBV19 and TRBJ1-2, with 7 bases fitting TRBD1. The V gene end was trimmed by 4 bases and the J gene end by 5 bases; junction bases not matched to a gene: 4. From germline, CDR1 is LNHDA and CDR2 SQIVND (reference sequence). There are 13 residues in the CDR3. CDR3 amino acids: CASSRGTDYGYTF. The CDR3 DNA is TGTGCCAGTAGTAGGGGGACAGATTATGGCTACACCTTC.

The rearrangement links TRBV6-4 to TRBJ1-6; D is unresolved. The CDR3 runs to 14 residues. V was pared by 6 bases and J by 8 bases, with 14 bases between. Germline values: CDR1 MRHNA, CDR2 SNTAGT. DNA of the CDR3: TGTGCCAGCAGGGAGGGAAGAAAAGATTCACCCCTCCACTTT. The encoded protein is CASREGRKDSPLHF.

CDR3 loop: CASSEGGQETQYF. In nucleotides, the CDR3 is TGTGCCAGTAGTGAAGGGGGCCAAGAGACCCAGTACTTC. This rearrangement joins TRBV19 to TRBJ2-5; D might be TRBD1 (6 bases). V was shortened by 5 bases and J by 1 base, with 8 bases between the two germline ends. In germline, CDR1 is LNHDA, CDR2 SQIVND (reference sequence). The CDR3 is 13 residues long.

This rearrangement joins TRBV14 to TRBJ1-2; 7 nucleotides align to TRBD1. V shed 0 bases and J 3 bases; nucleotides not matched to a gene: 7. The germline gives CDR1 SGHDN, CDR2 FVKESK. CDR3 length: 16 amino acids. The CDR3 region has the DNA TGTGCCAGCAGCCAAGATAGACGGCAGGGGGACTATGGCTACACCTTC. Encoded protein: CASSQDRRQGDYGYTF.

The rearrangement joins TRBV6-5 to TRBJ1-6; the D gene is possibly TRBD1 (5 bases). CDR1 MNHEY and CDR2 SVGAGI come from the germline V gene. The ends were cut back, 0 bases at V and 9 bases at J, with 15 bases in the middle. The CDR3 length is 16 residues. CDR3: CASSYSNTQGISPLHF. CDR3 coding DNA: TGTGCCAGCAGTTACTCGAACACCCAGGGAATTTCACCCCTCCACTTT.

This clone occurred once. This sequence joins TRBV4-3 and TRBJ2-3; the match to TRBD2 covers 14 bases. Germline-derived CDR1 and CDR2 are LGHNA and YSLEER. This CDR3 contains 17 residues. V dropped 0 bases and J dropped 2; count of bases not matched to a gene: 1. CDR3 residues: CASSQEGLAGDTDTQYF. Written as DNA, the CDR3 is TGCGCCAGCAGCCAAGAGGGACTAGCGGGAGACACAGATACGCAGTATTTT.

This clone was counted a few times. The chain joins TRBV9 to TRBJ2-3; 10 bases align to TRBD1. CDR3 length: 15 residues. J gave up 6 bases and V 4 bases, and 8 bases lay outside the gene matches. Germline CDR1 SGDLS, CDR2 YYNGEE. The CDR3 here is CASSSRGTGADTQYF. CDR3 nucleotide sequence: TGTGCCAGCAGCTCTCGGGGGACAGGGGCGGATACGCAGTATTTT.

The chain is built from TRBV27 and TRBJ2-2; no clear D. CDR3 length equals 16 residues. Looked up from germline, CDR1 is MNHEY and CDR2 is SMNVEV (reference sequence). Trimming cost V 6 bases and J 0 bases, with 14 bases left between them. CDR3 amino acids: CASSRPRVTNTGELFF. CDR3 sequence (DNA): TGTGCCAGCAGCCGACCCCGGGTAACGAACACCGGGGAGCTGTTTTTT.

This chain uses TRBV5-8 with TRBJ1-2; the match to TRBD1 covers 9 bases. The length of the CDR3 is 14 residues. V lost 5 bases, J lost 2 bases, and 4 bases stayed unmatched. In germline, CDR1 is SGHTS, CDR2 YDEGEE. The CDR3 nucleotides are TGTGCCAGCAGTCCAGGACAGGGGAACTATGGCTACACCTTC. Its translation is CASSPGQGNYGYTF.

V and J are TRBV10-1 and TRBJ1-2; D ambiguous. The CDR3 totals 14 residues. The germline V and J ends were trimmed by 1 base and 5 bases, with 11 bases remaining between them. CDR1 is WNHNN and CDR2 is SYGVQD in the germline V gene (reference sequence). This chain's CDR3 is CASSELETEYGYTF. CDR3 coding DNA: TGCGCCAGCAGTGAGTTAGAAACCGAGTATGGCTACACCTTC.

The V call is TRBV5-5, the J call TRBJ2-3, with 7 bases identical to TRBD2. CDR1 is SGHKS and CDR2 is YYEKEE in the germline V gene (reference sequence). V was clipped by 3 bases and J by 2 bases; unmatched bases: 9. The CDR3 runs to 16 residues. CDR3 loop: CASSSGGRGTTDTQYF. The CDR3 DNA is TGTGCCAGCAGCTCAGGAGGGCGGGGGACCACAGATACGCAGTATTTT. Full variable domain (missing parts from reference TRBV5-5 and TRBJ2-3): DAGVTQSPTHLIKTRGQQVTLRCSPISGHKSVSWYQQVLGQGPQFIFQYYEKEERGRGNFPDRFSARQFPNYSSELNVNALLLGDSALYLCASSSGGRGTTDTQYFGPGTRLTVL.

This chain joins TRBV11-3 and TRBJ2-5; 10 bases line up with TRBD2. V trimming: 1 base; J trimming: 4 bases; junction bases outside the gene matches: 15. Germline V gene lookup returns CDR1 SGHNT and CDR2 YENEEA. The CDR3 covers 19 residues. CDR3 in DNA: TGTGCCAGCAGCTTAGGGCGGGCTAGCGGGGGAATACGTGGAGAGACCCAGTACTTC. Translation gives CASSLGRASGGIRGETQYF.